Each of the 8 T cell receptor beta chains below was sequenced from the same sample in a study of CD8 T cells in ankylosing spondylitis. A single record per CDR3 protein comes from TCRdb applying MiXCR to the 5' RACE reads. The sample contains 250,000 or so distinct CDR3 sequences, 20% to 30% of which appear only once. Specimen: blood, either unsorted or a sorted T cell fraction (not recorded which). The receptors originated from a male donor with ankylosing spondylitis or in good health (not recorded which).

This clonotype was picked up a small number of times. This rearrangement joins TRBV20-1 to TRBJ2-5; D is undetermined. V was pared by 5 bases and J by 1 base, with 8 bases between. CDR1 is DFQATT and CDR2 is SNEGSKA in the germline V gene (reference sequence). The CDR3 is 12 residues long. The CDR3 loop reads CSAGLLQETQYF. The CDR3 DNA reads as TGCAGTGCTGGCCTACTCCAAGAGACCCAGTACTTC.

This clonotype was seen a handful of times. Here the CDR3 reads CATSSPPGTGQGSYEQYF. CDR3 DNA sequence: TGTGCCACCAGCAGCCCACCTGGGACAGGACAGGGATCCTACGAGCAGTACTTC. V gene TRBV15 combines with J gene TRBJ2-7, with 8 bases aligning to TRBD1. With V trimmed by 3 bases and J by 1 base, 14 bases remained unmatched. The CDR3 spans 18 residues. Germline loops: CDR1 LNHNV, CDR2 YYDKDF (reference sequence).

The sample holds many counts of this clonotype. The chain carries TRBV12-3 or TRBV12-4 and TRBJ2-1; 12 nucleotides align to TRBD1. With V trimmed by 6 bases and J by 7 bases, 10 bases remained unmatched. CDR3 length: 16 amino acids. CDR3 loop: CASSLPGQGARNEQFF. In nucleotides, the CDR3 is TGTGCCAGCAGCTTACCGGGACAGGGGGCGCGAAATGAGCAGTTCTTC.

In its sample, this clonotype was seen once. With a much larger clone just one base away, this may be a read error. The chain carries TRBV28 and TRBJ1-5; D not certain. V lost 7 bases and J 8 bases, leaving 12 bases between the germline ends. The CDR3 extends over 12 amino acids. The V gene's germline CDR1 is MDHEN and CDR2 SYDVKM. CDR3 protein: CASMGGNEPQHF. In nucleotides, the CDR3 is TGTGCCAGCATGGGAGGGAATGAGCCCCAGCATTTT.

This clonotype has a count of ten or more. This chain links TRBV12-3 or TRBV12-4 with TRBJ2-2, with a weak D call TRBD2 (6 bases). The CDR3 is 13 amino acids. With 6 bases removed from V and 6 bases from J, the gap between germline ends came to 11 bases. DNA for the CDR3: TGTGCCAGCAGACCCGGGAGTCCCGGGGAGCTGTTTTTT. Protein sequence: CASRPGSPGELFF.

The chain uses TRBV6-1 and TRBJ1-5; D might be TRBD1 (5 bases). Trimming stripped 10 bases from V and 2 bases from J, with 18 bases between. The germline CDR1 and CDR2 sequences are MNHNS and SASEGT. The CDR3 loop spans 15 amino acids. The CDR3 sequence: CATGKDNGGNQPQHF. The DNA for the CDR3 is TGTGCCACCGGCAAGGACAATGGGGGCAATCAGCCCCAGCATTTT.

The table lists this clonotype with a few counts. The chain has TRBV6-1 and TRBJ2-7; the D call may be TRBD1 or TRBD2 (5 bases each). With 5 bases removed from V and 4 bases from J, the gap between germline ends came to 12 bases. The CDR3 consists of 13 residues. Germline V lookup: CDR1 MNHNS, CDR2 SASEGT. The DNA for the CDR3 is TGTGCCAGCAGTCCCCGGGACCAGTACGAGCAGTACTTC. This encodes CASSPRDQYEQYF.

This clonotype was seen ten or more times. This CDR3 reads CSASPGLQNEQFF. In DNA, the CDR3 is TGCAGTGCTTCACCGGGACTCCAAAATGAGCAGTTCTTC. The chain has TRBV20-1 and TRBJ2-1; D might be TRBD2 (6 bases). CDR3 length: 13 amino acids. Germline CDR1 DFQATT, CDR2 SNEGSKA (reference sequence). V was clipped by 5 bases and J by 7 bases, with 15 bases between them.